This T cell receptor (beta chain) was captured by sequencing in a study of shared clonotypes between healthy human individuals. The CDR3 runs 17 residues. Germline V gene sequence: CDR1 MGHRA, CDR2 YSYEKL. J lost 6 bases, V lost 0 bases, and 10 bases had no gene match. Naive CD8 isolation took CD45RO-negative cells positively selected for CCR7 and excluded terminally differentiated effector memory CD45RA+ cells. Assay: immunoSEQ multiplex PCR; the TCRdb copy retains only in-frame clones and omits some. This table holds some 630,000 clones, 96% found once. The chain is built from TRBV4-1 and TRBJ2-1, with 8 bases lining up with TRBD2. This clonotype was sampled from a woman in her 30s in good health. The sequencing sample was made of naive CD8+ T cells sorted from blood. Here the CDR3 reads CASSQDPRSGSFNEQFF. CDR3 nucleotides: TGCGCCAGCAGCCAAGATCCTCGAAGCGGGAGCTTCAATGAGCAGTTCTTC.